Shown below are 26 T cell receptor beta chains from a single sample sequenced in a study of blood T cells in healthy people across ages. Primed by a sample-barcoded 5' primer and a J-beta primer mix, a second PCR proceeded for about 7 to 11 cycles. MiXCR was run by TCRdb on the 5' RACE reads, yielding one entry per CDR3 protein. The data show 600,000 to 1,000,000 distinct CDR3 sequences, approximately 25% seen once. The same specimen was also included in a second study, on T cells of mothers and their children.

Sequencing used blood. The receptors stem from a boy aged 5 to 17 in good health.

The chain is built from TRBV29-1 and TRBJ1-2; D not certain. CDR1 is SQVTM and CDR2 is ANQGSEA in the germline V gene. CDR3 length equals 10 residues. V lost 1 base and J lost 13, with 10 bases in between. CDR3: CSVEGPPATF. As DNA, the CDR3 is TGCAGCGTTGAAGGCCCCCCGGCCACCTTC.

This clonotype was counted many times. This chain links TRBV7-2 with TRBJ2-7; no firm D call. V lost 2 bases to trimming and J lost 5 bases, with 13 bases between them. Germline CDR1 SGHTA, CDR2 FQGNSA. The CDR3 spans 14 residues. The DNA for the CDR3 is TGTGCCAGCAGCTTACTGGGTATGACCGACGAGCAGTACTTC. It specifies CASSLLGMTDEQYF.

This clonotype was seen more than once but under ten times. The CDR3 reads CASTTDRDMGEQYF. The CDR3 DNA is TGCGCCAGCACCACCGACAGGGATATGGGCGAGCAGTACTTC. The chain uses TRBV4-3 and TRBJ2-7, with 7 nucleotides matching TRBD1. The CDR3 has 14 amino acids. Germline loops: CDR1 LGHNA, CDR2 YSLEER. V was clipped by 7 bases and J by 6 bases; unmatched bases: 12.

The rearrangement uses TRBV12-3 or TRBV12-4 and TRBJ2-3, with D possibly being TRBD1 or TRBD2 (5 bases each). Trimming shortened V by 7 bases and J by 6 bases, and 11 bases separated the two germline ends. This CDR3 is 12 amino acids long. CDR3 DNA sequence: TGTGCCAGCACCACCTGGGGGGATACGCAGTATTTT. Encoded protein: CASTTWGDTQYF.

This clonotype was picked up a small number of times. The chain has TRBV7-9 and TRBJ2-7, with 8 bases matching TRBD1. Unmatched junction bases numbered 8, after V lost 5 bases and J lost 2 bases. The CDR3 is 15 amino acids. The germline CDR1 and CDR2 sequences are SEHNR and FQNEAQ (reference sequence). CDR3 in DNA: TGTGCCAGCAGCCATCGACAGGGGCCTACCTACGAGCAGTACTTC. The encoded protein is CASSHRQGPTYEQYF.

This clonotype has a handful of counts. The V call is TRBV7-2, the J call TRBJ2-5; 7 nucleotides match TRBD1. The J call is in doubt because the DNA end fits TRBJ2-7 better. Germline V CDR1 and CDR2: SGHTA, FQGNSA. This CDR3 has 14 amino acids. CDR3 in DNA: TGTGCCAGCAGCTCCTCCGGCACAGGGGACGAGCAGTACTTC. Protein: CASSSSGTGDEQYF.

The genes are TRBV19 and TRBJ1-1, with D tentatively TRBD1 (5 bases). There are 13 residues in the CDR3. The V end lost 11 bases, the J end lost 7 bases, and 20 bases lay between the germline ends. The germline V gene has CDR1 LNHDA and CDR2 SQIVND (reference sequence). DNA for the CDR3: TGTGCCGTTACAAGGGCACGGGGGATTGAAGCTTTCTTT. Translating it yields CAVTRARGIEAFF.

The chain uses TRBV6-2 or TRBV6-3 and TRBJ2-7; no firm D call. The V end was cut by 6 bases, the J end by 0 bases, with 9 bases between. The CDR3 is 13 residues long. Per the germline V gene, CDR1 is MNHEY and CDR2 is SVGEGT. CDR3 protein: CASSPHASYEQYF. DNA for the CDR3: TGTGCCAGCAGCCCCCATGCCTCCTACGAGCAGTACTTC.

The chain couples TRBV20-1 to TRBJ2-3; D unclear. Germline V lookup: CDR1 DFQATT, CDR2 SNEGSKA (reference sequence). With 5 bases removed from V and 5 bases from J, the gap between germline ends came to 8 bases. This CDR3 has 11 residues. The CDR3 spells CSAYRVDTQYF. The CDR3 DNA follows: TGCAGTGCTTATCGAGTAGATACGCAGTATTTT.

In nucleotides, the CDR3 is TGTGCCAGCAGGGACACGGGGGTGGGGGACATTCAGTACTTC. Translation gives CASRDTGVGDIQYF. This chain joins TRBV12-3 or TRBV12-4 and TRBJ2-4, with a tentative D call TRBD2 (6 bases). Trimming took 6 bases from V and 8 from J, leaving 17 bases between them. This CDR3 has 14 amino acids.

The V gene is TRBV5-1, the J gene TRBJ1-1; TRBD1 agrees at 11 bases. The length of the CDR3 is 15 residues. Unmatched junction bases numbered 9, after V lost 5 bases and J lost 6 bases. The germline gives CDR1 SGHRS, CDR2 YFSETQ. The CDR3, as DNA: TGCGCCAGCAGTTTCGGGACAGGGGGTGCGGCTGAAGCTTTCTTT. Protein: CASSFGTGGAAEAFF.

This chain connects TRBV5-6 to TRBJ2-2, with D unclear. Trimming removed 6 bases at V and 8 bases at J, with 14 bases between. The germline V gene has CDR1 SGHDT and CDR2 YYEEEE. The CDR3 is 13 residues long. CDR3 DNA sequence: TGTGCCAGCAACGTTGTGGGGAAAGGGGAGCTGTTTTTT. Protein: CASNVVGKGELFF.

The V gene is TRBV2, the J gene TRBJ1-2; D uncertain. The CDR3 sequence is 10 residues long. V lost 6 bases and J lost 6, with 5 bases in between. Germline values: CDR1 SNHLY, CDR2 FYNNEI. Here the CDR3 DNA reads TGTGCCAGCAGAATCGATGGCTACACCTTC. This codes for CASRIDGYTF.

The sample holds a few counts of this clonotype. The gene calls are TRBV20-1 and TRBJ2-7, with no clear D. CDR3 length: 14 amino acids. Germline CDR1 DFQATT, CDR2 SNEGSKA (reference sequence). Trimming shortened V by 4 bases and J by 0 bases, and 13 bases separated the two germline ends. In DNA form, the CDR3 reads TGCAGTGCTACCAATTGGGGATCCTCCTACGAGCAGTACTTC. This gives the protein CSATNWGSSYEQYF.

Only a few counts were recorded for this clonotype. The chain joins TRBV9 to TRBJ2-4; 8 nucleotides line up with TRBD2. There are 20 residues in the CDR3. Per the germline V gene, CDR1 is SGDLS and CDR2 is YYNGEE. V shed 3 bases, J shed 1 base, and the junction held 18 bases outside the gene matches. CDR3: CASSDGGGQGFPEAKNIQYF. In DNA form, the CDR3 reads TGTGCCAGCAGCGACGGGGGGGGCCAGGGGTTTCCCGAGGCCAAAAACATTCAGTACTTC.

This clonotype was counted only a few times. The rearrangement joins TRBV6-5 to TRBJ1-1; 10 positions agree with TRBD1. V shed 2 bases and J 5 bases; nucleotides not matched to a gene: 2. The CDR3 loop spans 14 amino acids. Germline loops: CDR1 MNHEY, CDR2 SVGAGI. CDR3 bases: TGTGCCAGCAGTTACAGGACAGGGGGGACTGAAGCTTTCTTT. It codes for CASSYRTGGTEAFF.

The chain carries TRBV5-1 and TRBJ1-1; a possible D gene is TRBD1 (6 bases). This CDR3 is 14 amino acids long. Germline assignment: CDR1 SGHRS and CDR2 YFSETQ. The V and J ends lost 0 bases and 8 bases respectively, with 14 bases between them. CDR3 DNA sequence: TGCGCCAGCAGCTTGGACGGGACAAAAGGAGAAGCTTTCTTT. Translation gives CASSLDGTKGEAFF.

V is TRBV7-9 and J is TRBJ1-5; maybe TRBD1 (5 bases). V shed 5 bases and J shed 6 bases, with 11 bases lying between them. The CDR3 runs 13 residues. Germline V gene data show CDR1 as SEHNR and CDR2 as FQNEAQ (reference sequence). The CDR3 DNA reads TGTGCCAGCAGCCTTGGGGGGACTCAGCCCCAGCATTTT. Translation gives CASSLGGTQPQHF.

This clonotype was seen only a few times. The chain couples TRBV28 to TRBJ2-5; D ambiguous. V was trimmed by 4 bases and J by 0 bases, leaving 12 bases between them. Germline V lookup: CDR1 MDHEN, CDR2 SYDVKM. This CDR3 is 15 amino acids long. CDR3 loop: CASSSRTEYQETQYF. The CDR3 region has the DNA TGTGCCAGCAGTTCGAGAACAGAATACCAAGAGACCCAGTACTTC.

In this sample, this clonotype turned up a few times. Since a much larger clone is just one base distant, this may be a read error. The rearrangement joins TRBV12-3 or TRBV12-4 to TRBJ2-4; D may match TRBD1 or TRBD2 (5 bases each). There are 14 residues in the CDR3. V was clipped by 1 base and J by 8 bases, with 12 bases between them. In nucleotides, the CDR3 is TGTGCCAGCAGTTTAGGGGACGGTAAAGACATTCAGTACTTC. It yields the protein CASSLGDGKDIQYF.

The chain couples TRBV20-1 to TRBJ2-3; D is possibly TRBD2 (5 bases). There are 14 residues in the CDR3. V was trimmed by 6 bases and J by 5 bases, leaving 18 bases between them. Per germline, CDR1 DFQATT and CDR2 SNEGSKA (reference sequence). This chain's CDR3 is CSAEGPSSGDTQYF. CDR3 bases: TGCAGTGCCGAGGGCCCGTCATCAGGAGATACGCAGTATTTT.

In this sample, this clonotype turned up a few times. The chain recombines TRBV9 with TRBJ2-1; D is ambiguous. Trimming removed 4 bases from V and 0 bases from J, with 8 bases in between. Germline V gene data show CDR1 as SGDLS and CDR2 as YYNGEE. The CDR3 is made up of 14 amino acids. The CDR3 DNA follows: TGTGCCAGCAGCTCCTCCCTCTCCTACAATGAGCAGTTCTTC. It encodes CASSSSLSYNEQFF. Together with reference TRBV9 and TRBJ2-1, the CDR3 gives the full variable domain: DSGVTQTPKHLITATGQRVTLRCSPRSGDLSVYWYQQSLDQGLQFLIQYYNGEERAKGNILERFSAQQFPDLHSELNLSSLELGDSALYFCASSSSLSYNEQFFGPGTRLTVL.

This clonotype was found a few times. The chain employs TRBV6-2 or TRBV6-3 and TRBJ2-1; 7 bases align to TRBD2. CDR3 size: 15 residues. In germline, CDR1 is MNHEY, CDR2 SVGEGT. The V and J ends lost 2 bases and 4 bases, in that order; junction bases with no gene match: 5. In DNA, the CDR3 is TGTGCCAGCAGTTACGTAAGCGGGGCTTACAATGAGCAGTTCTTC. Its protein is CASSYVSGAYNEQFF.

This sequence joins TRBV6-1 and TRBJ2-3; D gene unclear. V lost 10 bases and J lost 2, with 1 base in between. Per germline, CDR1 MNHNS and CDR2 SASEGT. The CDR3 is 9 residues long. Written as DNA, the CDR3 is TGTGCCACCACAGATACGCAGTATTTT. Protein: CATTDTQYF.

This sequence joins TRBV27 and TRBJ1-5; D is undetermined. Germline values: CDR1 MNHEY, CDR2 SMNVEV (reference sequence). This CDR3 is built from 15 residues. Trimming stripped 1 base from V and 0 bases from J, with 7 bases between. The CDR3 region is CASSLLGYSNQPQHF. In DNA form, the CDR3 reads TGTGCCAGCAGTTTATTAGGGTATAGCAATCAGCCCCAGCATTTT.

This clonotype was counted only a few times. The chain couples TRBV5-1 to TRBJ2-1; 9 bases match TRBD2. V shed 4 bases, J shed 3 bases, and the junction held 11 bases outside the gene matches. This CDR3 contains 17 residues. Germline V gene lookup returns CDR1 SGHRS and CDR2 YFSETQ. For the CDR3, the DNA is TGCGCCAGCAGCCGACTACCACCGACTAGCGGCTACAATGAGCAGTTCTTC. Encoded protein: CASSRLPPTSGYNEQFF.